These 10 T cell receptor beta chains came from one sample sequenced in a study of cytomegalovirus exposure and HLA in healthy donors. TCRdb keeps only in-frame clones here, not all; method: immunoSEQ multiplex PCR. Of fewer than 200,000 clones detected, about 86% appear once; the ten largest clones hold roughly 2.8%. The sample comprised PBMCs. Receptors originate from a woman in her late teens or twenties in good health and CMV-seropositive.

This chain links TRBV6-1 with TRBJ1-3; D possibly corresponds to TRBD1 (6 bases). The CDR3 length is 15 residues. In germline, CDR1 is MNHNS, CDR2 SASEGT. V was clipped by 5 bases and J by 0 bases, with 11 bases between them. The CDR3 region has the DNA TGTGCCAGCAGTACGGACAGACTCTCTGGAAACACCATATATTTT. Translated, it gives CASSTDRLSGNTIYF.

V gene TRBV6-5 combines with J gene TRBJ1-2; tentative D call: TRBD1 (5 bases). CDR3 size: 16 residues. Trimming left V 4 bases short and J 7 bases short, with 22 bases between. CDR1 is MNHEY and CDR2 is SVGAGI in the germline V gene. Written as DNA, the CDR3 is TGTGCCAGCAGTTCCCCCGCGGGGCAACTTTTTCTTGGCTACACCTTC. Encoded protein: CASSSPAGQLFLGYTF.

The chain joins TRBV7-2 to TRBJ2-3, with 9 bases aligning to TRBD2. The CDR3 has 16 amino acids. The V gene end was trimmed by 5 bases and the J gene end by 4 bases; junction bases not matched to a gene: 10. CDR1 and CDR2 from the germline V gene are SGHTA and FQGNSA. DNA for the CDR3: TGTGCCAGCAGCCCGAGTGGCGGGGGGGCCCCAGATACGCAGTATTTT. It codes for CASSPSGGGAPDTQYF.

A few counts support this clone. V and J are TRBV7-3 and TRBJ2-1, with 12 bases that match TRBD2. Germline V gene sequence: CDR1 SGHTA, CDR2 FQGTGA. CDR3 length: 17 amino acids. The ends lost 4 bases at V and 3 bases at J; junction bases unmatched: 7. For the CDR3, the DNA is TGTGCCAGCAGCTCCAACGCACTAGCGGGGGGCTACAATGAGCAGTTCTTC. Translated, it gives CASSSNALAGGYNEQFF.

The chain recombines TRBV4-2 with TRBJ2-1, with D perhaps TRBD2 (7 bases). Trimming pared 1 base from V and 5 bases from J, leaving 12 bases between. This CDR3 is built from 15 residues. Germline CDR1 LGHNA, CDR2 YNFKEQ. In DNA form, the CDR3 reads TGTGCCAGCAGCCAAGCTGCGGGGGCAAACAATGAGCAGTTCTTC. Protein product: CASSQAAGANNEQFF.

This clone has only a few counts. The chain combines TRBV2 with TRBJ2-2, with D tentatively TRBD1 (5 bases). The CDR3 is made up of 12 amino acids. CDR1 is SNHLY and CDR2 is FYNNEI in the germline V gene. V was shortened by 8 bases and J by 7 bases, with 11 bases between the two germline ends. The CDR3 nucleotides are TGTGCCAGCGGGTCAGGGAACGGGGAGCTGTTTTTT. Its translation is CASGSGNGELFF.

The genes are TRBV5-4 and TRBJ1-6; TRBD1 is a possible D gene (6 bases). This CDR3 has 14 amino acids. V was clipped by 1 base and J by 9 bases, with 11 bases between them. Germline CDR1 SGHNT, CDR2 YYREEE (reference sequence). The CDR3 sequence is CASSLPGTPSPLHF. DNA of the CDR3: TGTGCCAGCAGCTTGCCTGGGACACCTTCACCCCTCCACTTT.

The chain employs TRBV5-1 and TRBJ2-1; 7 bases map to TRBD1. The CDR3 runs to 14 residues. Trimming took 4 bases from V and 6 from J; bases not matched to a gene: 7. Looked up from germline, CDR1 is SGHRS and CDR2 is YFSETQ. The CDR3, as DNA: TGCGCCAGCAGCCCCAGACAGGGTAGCAATGAGCAGTTCTTC. Amino acids: CASSPRQGSNEQFF.

The chain carries TRBV29-1 and TRBJ2-5; 8 positions match TRBD1. Germline CDR1 reads SQVTM; CDR2 reads ANQGSEA. Trimming removed 5 bases from V and 5 bases from J; junction bases left unmatched: 34. The CDR3 contains 22 residues. The CDR3 DNA is TGCAGCGTTACCCGCCCCGGGACAGGTGGCGTTAGGGTGGGCCAGGTCAGGGAGACCCAGTACTTC. Protein: CSVTRPGTGGVRVGQVRETQYF. Full variable domain (remainder filled in from reference TRBV29-1 and TRBJ2-5): SAVISQKPSRDICQRGTSLTIQCQVDSQVTMMFWYRQQPGQSLTLIATANQGSEATYESGFVIDKFPISRPNLTFSTLTVSNMSPEDSSIYLCSVTRPGTGGVRVGQVRETQYFGPGTRLLVL.

The chain carries TRBV19 and TRBJ2-5; the D gene is possibly TRBD1 (8 bases). V was pared by 8 bases and J by 5 bases, with 21 bases between. The CDR3 runs 15 residues. CDR1 and CDR2 (germline): LNHDA, SQIVND (reference sequence). CDR3 in amino acids: CASGPRGDRRETQYF. The CDR3 DNA reads as TGTGCCAGTGGGCCCCGGGGGGACAGGAGGGAGACCCAGTACTTC. Combining the CDR3 with reference TRBV19 and TRBJ2-5 gives the whole variable domain DGGITQSPKYLFRKEGQNVTLSCEQNLNHDAMYWYRQDPGQGLRLIYYSQIVNDFQKGDIAEGYSVSREKKESFPLTVTSAQKNPTAFYLCASGPRGDRRETQYFGPGTRLLVL.